The 29 T cell receptor beta chains reported below all come from one sample, sequenced in a study of T cell responses to AZD1222 COVID-19 vaccine. Using immunoSEQ multiplex PCR, the repertoire was profiled, and TCRdb retains in-frame clones only, with some absent. The sample carries about 96,000 clones, 89% recorded once. Material: peripheral blood, obtained on day 0 of AZD1222 vaccination. The receptors come from an adult in good health.

This chain uses TRBV11-1 with TRBJ2-5; 13 bases map to TRBD2. The CDR3 has 16 amino acids. The V gene end was trimmed by 4 bases and the J gene end by 3 bases; junction bases not matched to a gene: 5. CDR1 and CDR2 (germline): SGHAT, FQDESV (reference sequence). CDR3 nucleotides: TGTGCCAGCAGCTCCACTAGCGGGGGGGCTAAAGAGACCCAGTACTTC. It specifies CASSSTSGGAKETQYF.

The CDR3 DNA reads TGTGCCAGCAGTAATACAGGGAGGCGGTATGGCTACACCTTC. Amino acids: CASSNTGRRYGYTF. The V and J genes are TRBV6-5 and TRBJ1-2, with a tentative D call TRBD1 (6 bases). Between the trimmed V and J ends, which lost 5 bases and 5 bases, there was a span of 15 bases. Germline CDR1 is MNHEY and CDR2 is SVGAGI. The CDR3 covers 14 residues.

The J gene is TRBJ1-2, the V gene TRBV5-5, with 9 bases aligning to TRBD1. This CDR3 region has 13 residues. Germline CDR1 is SGHKS and CDR2 is YYEKEE (reference sequence). The ends lost 4 bases at V and 7 bases at J; junction bases unmatched: 5. CDR3 sequence (DNA): TGTGCCAGCAGCCCACGGGACAGGGTTGGCTACACCTTC. Protein: CASSPRDRVGYTF.

The chain combines TRBV6-2 or TRBV6-3 with TRBJ1-1; no reliable D call. Germline CDR1 MNHEY, CDR2 SVGEGT. The germline V and J ends were trimmed by 0 bases and 7 bases, with 9 bases remaining between them. The CDR3 has 13 residues. This CDR3 is CASSYSGMGEAFF. The CDR3 DNA reads as TGTGCCAGCAGTTACTCGGGGATGGGTGAAGCTTTCTTT.

The chain carries TRBV18 and TRBJ2-7; D ambiguous. V shed 3 bases and J shed 3 bases, with 12 bases lying between them. This CDR3 is 14 amino acids long. The germline V gene has CDR1 KGHSH and CDR2 LQKENI. The CDR3 coding sequence is TGTGCCAGCTCACCCCCGGCAGATCTCTACGAGCAGTACTTC. It encodes CASSPPADLYEQYF.

The chain employs TRBV10-3 and TRBJ1-2; D gene ambiguous. Germline loops: CDR1 ENHRY, CDR2 SYGVKD. Trimming took off 4 bases at V and 8 bases at J, with 8 bases between the two ends. This CDR3 has 11 amino acids. CDR3 sequence reads: CAISGPGGYTF. In DNA form, the CDR3 reads TGTGCCATCAGTGGGCCGGGGGGCTACACCTTC.

V is TRBV9 and J is TRBJ2-7; a possible D gene is TRBD1 (5 bases). The CDR3 spans 14 residues. The V gene's germline CDR1 is SGDLS and CDR2 YYNGEE. Between the trimmed V and J ends, which lost 2 bases and 2 bases, there was a span of 11 bases. CDR3 DNA: TGTGCCAGCAGCGTGGACAAACCCCCCTACGAGCAGTACTTC. Translated: CASSVDKPPYEQYF. The variable domain in full, completed from reference TRBV9 and TRBJ2-7, reads DSGVTQTPKHLITATGQRVTLRCSPRSGDLSVYWYQQSLDQGLQFLIQYYNGEERAKGNILERFSAQQFPDLHSELNLSSLELGDSALYFCASSVDKPPYEQYFGPGTRLTVT.

This chain links TRBV5-6 with TRBJ1-5; 8 nucleotides agree with TRBD1. Per the germline V gene, CDR1 is SGHDT and CDR2 is YYEEEE. The CDR3 covers 15 residues. The ends lost 0 bases at V and 6 bases at J; junction bases unmatched: 5. Here the CDR3 DNA reads TGTGCCAGCAGCTTGGGAGCAGGGGGCCTTCAGCCCCAGCATTTT. Translating it yields CASSLGAGGLQPQHF.

The chain combines TRBV6-5 with TRBJ1-5; no reliable D call. CDR3 length: 15 residues. Trimming cost V 4 bases and J 6 bases, with 16 bases left between them. The germline gives CDR1 MNHEY, CDR2 SVGAGI. Written as DNA, the CDR3 is TGTGCCAGCAGTTCACCCAGTGGATCAGTTCAGCCCCAGCATTTT. Translated, it gives CASSSPSGSVQPQHF.

The chain employs TRBV5-5 and TRBJ1-4; tentative D call: TRBD1 (5 bases). The V gene lost 3 bases and the J gene lost 4 bases, with 13 bases spanning the gap. CDR3 size: 15 residues. Germline-derived CDR1 and CDR2 are SGHKS and YYEKEE (reference sequence). The DNA for the CDR3 is TGTGCCAGCAGCTCCAGGACAAGCAATAATGAAAAACTGTTTTTT. Amino acids: CASSSRTSNNEKLFF.

The chain carries TRBV7-2 and TRBJ2-1; D gene ambiguous. Deletions cut 5 bases from V and 14 bases from J, with 13 bases between. The CDR3 totals 11 residues. Germline V CDR1 and CDR2: SGHTA, FQGNSA. The CDR3 region has the DNA TGTGCCAGCAGCCCGGAATACCTTGAGTTCTTC. It codes for CASSPEYLEFF.

The chain is built from TRBV7-3 and TRBJ2-7, with TRBD2 matching over 12 bases. In germline, CDR1 is SGHTA, CDR2 FQGTGA. With 5 bases clipped from V and 4 bases from J, the junction kept 6 bases outside the gene matches. The CDR3 is 15 residues long. CDR3 loop: CASSSGLAGPYEQYF. The CDR3, as DNA: TGTGCCAGCAGCAGCGGACTAGCGGGGCCTTACGAGCAGTACTTC.

The chain links TRBV9 to TRBJ1-1; no definite D call. With 4 bases removed from V and 1 base from J, the gap between germline ends came to 11 bases. Germline values: CDR1 SGDLS, CDR2 YYNGEE. CDR3 length equals 14 residues. In DNA form, the CDR3 reads TGTGCCAGCAGCCCCTACGAGACGAACACTGAAGCTTTCTTT. It translates to CASSPYETNTEAFF.

This chain joins TRBV28 and TRBJ2-2; D not resolved. This CDR3 region has 12 residues. Germline lookup yields CDR1 MDHEN and CDR2 SYDVKM. Trimming cost V 4 bases and J 3 bases, with 3 bases left between them. CDR3 sequence: CASSSHTGELFF. DNA of the CDR3: TGTGCCAGCAGTTCCCACACCGGGGAGCTGTTTTTT.

In this sample, this clone turned up a few times. The chain uses TRBV7-2 and TRBJ2-5; a possible D gene is TRBD2 (5 bases). The ends were cut back, 1 base at V and 3 bases at J, with 21 bases in the middle. This CDR3 is built from 18 residues. Germline V CDR1 and CDR2: SGHTA, FQGNSA. This CDR3 is CASSLGTSSLAYEETQYF. CDR3 in DNA: TGTGCCAGCAGCTTAGGGACCTCGAGTCTAGCCTATGAAGAGACCCAGTACTTC.

This chain links TRBV3-1 (or the pseudogene TRBV3-2) with TRBJ1-1, with a possible D match to TRBD1 (5 bases). The V and J ends lost 4 bases and 5 bases respectively, with 17 bases between them. CDR1 and CDR2 from the germline V gene are LGHDT and YNNKEL (reference sequence). This CDR3 is built from 15 residues. Here the CDR3 reads CASSPRLGDGTEAFF. DNA of the CDR3: TGTGCCAGCAGCCCCCGTTTGGGGGATGGGACTGAAGCTTTCTTT.

The chain uses TRBV5-1 and TRBJ1-1; 8 bases map to TRBD1. This CDR3 comprises 14 residues. Germline CDR1 is SGHRS and CDR2 is YFSETQ. V gave up 0 bases and J gave up 4 bases; unmatched junction bases: 2. CDR3 protein: CASSLETGVTEAFF. DNA for the CDR3: TGCGCCAGCAGCTTGGAGACAGGGGTCACTGAAGCTTTCTTT.

The rearrangement links TRBV15 to TRBJ1-1; D uncertain. Germline V gene lookup returns CDR1 LNHNV and CDR2 YYDKDF (reference sequence). The CDR3 consists of 14 residues. Trimming pared 1 base from V and 6 bases from J, leaving 12 bases between. The CDR3 here is CATSRVVFRSEAFF. DNA for the CDR3: TGTGCCACCAGCAGAGTCGTTTTTAGGTCTGAAGCTTTCTTT.

The rearrangement links TRBV3-1 (or the pseudogene TRBV3-2) to TRBJ1-3, with D possibly matching TRBD1 (6 bases). V lost 3 bases and J 1 base, leaving 13 bases between the germline ends. Germline V gene data show CDR1 as LGHDT and CDR2 as YNNKEL (reference sequence). The CDR3 is 16 residues long. Here the CDR3 DNA reads TGTGCCAGCAGCCACTACAGGGCCTTTTCTGGAAACACCATATATTTT. Protein sequence: CASSHYRAFSGNTIYF.

The chain recombines TRBV5-1 with TRBJ1-4; 9 nucleotides match TRBD1. Germline lookup yields CDR1 SGHRS and CDR2 YFSETQ. CDR3 length: 14 amino acids. Trimming cost V 5 bases and J 4 bases; bases outside gene matches: 3. Here the CDR3 reads CASRGTGINEKLFF. The CDR3 DNA follows: TGCGCCAGCAGGGGGACAGGGATTAATGAAAAACTGTTTTTT.

The CDR3 sequence: CAWCTSFTEQFF. The DNA for the CDR3 is TGTGCCTGGTGTACTAGTTTCACTGAGCAGTTCTTC. The chain combines TRBV30 with TRBJ2-1; D may be TRBD2 (5 bases). Germline V lookup: CDR1 GTSNPN, CDR2 SVGIG (reference sequence). The CDR3 runs to 12 residues. V was cut by 5 bases and J by 9 bases, with 14 bases left in between.

The chain recombines TRBV6-6 with TRBJ1-3; D unclear. V was shortened by 0 bases and J by 4 bases, with 4 bases between the two germline ends. CDR1 and CDR2 (germline): MNHNY, SVGAGI (reference sequence). This CDR3 is built from 13 residues. The CDR3 reads CASSYSQGNTIYF. The CDR3 nucleotides are TGTGCCAGCAGTTACTCCCAGGGAAACACCATATATTTT.

The genes are TRBV9 and TRBJ2-5, with 9 nucleotides matching TRBD2. CDR3 length: 15 amino acids. Germline loops: CDR1 SGDLS, CDR2 YYNGEE. Trimming removed 0 bases from V and 4 bases from J; junction bases left unmatched: 4. The CDR3 DNA sequence: TGTGCCAGCAGCGTAGCAGCGGGGGGAGGAGAGACCCAGTACTTC. It yields the protein CASSVAAGGGETQYF.

The rearrangement links TRBV28 to TRBJ1-6, with a tentative D call TRBD1 (5 bases). Germline-derived CDR1 and CDR2 are MDHEN and SYDVKM. V was clipped by 1 base and J by 7 bases, with 17 bases between them. CDR3 length: 17 residues. The CDR3 DNA reads TGTGCCAGCAGTTTATTTGGCGGGGCCCCTACGAATTCACCCCTCCACTTT. The encoded protein is CASSLFGGAPTNSPLHF.

The chain has TRBV2 and TRBJ2-5; no clear D gene. Germline V gene lookup returns CDR1 SNHLY and CDR2 FYNNEI. Trimming removed 1 base from V and 5 bases from J, with 8 bases in between. The CDR3 loop spans 13 amino acids. CDR3 loop: CASSEGRPETQYF. The CDR3 DNA reads TGTGCCAGCAGTGAAGGGCGGCCGGAGACCCAGTACTTC.

The V call is TRBV2, the J call TRBJ2-2, with D possibly TRBD2 on 5 matching bases. The CDR3 totals 14 residues. CDR1 and CDR2 from the germline V gene are SNHLY and FYNNEI. V was shortened by 10 bases and J by 0 bases, with 12 bases between the two germline ends. The CDR3 sequence: CAILRGTNTGELFF. DNA for the CDR3: TGTGCCATTCTTCGGGGTACGAACACCGGGGAGCTGTTTTTT.

The rearrangement uses TRBV9 and TRBJ1-4, with a possible D match to TRBD1 (6 bases). The CDR3 contains 15 residues. Trimming took off 2 bases at V and 3 bases at J, with 11 bases between the two ends. The V gene's germline CDR1 is SGDLS and CDR2 YYNGEE. CDR3 amino acids: CASSVRGGSNEKLFF. The CDR3 bases are TGTGCCAGCAGCGTCCGAGGGGGTTCTAATGAAAAACTGTTTTTT.

The chain joins TRBV6-5 to TRBJ1-2; tentative D call: TRBD1 (6 bases). The germline V gene encodes CDR1 MNHEY and CDR2 SVGAGI. The germline V and J ends were trimmed by 2 bases and 5 bases, with 12 bases remaining between them. This CDR3 comprises 14 residues. Here the CDR3 DNA reads TGTGCCAGCAGTTACGCTAAACAGGGTTATGGCTACACCTTC. Protein sequence: CASSYAKQGYGYTF.

The chain employs TRBV11-2 and TRBJ2-7, with 8 bases lining up with TRBD1. This CDR3 contains 19 residues. The junction had 20 bases not matched to a gene; V was cut back by 4 bases and J by 3 bases. Germline V CDR1 and CDR2: SGHAT, FQNNGV. For the CDR3, the DNA is TGTGCCAGCAGCTCGACTAGAACAGGGGGAGACTTATACCGCTACGAGCAGTACTTC. This gives the protein CASSSTRTGGDLYRYEQYF. The full variable domain, rest sourced from reference TRBV11-2 and TRBJ2-7, is EAGVAQSPRYKIIEKRQSVAFWCNPISGHATLYWYQQILGQGPKLLIQFQNNGVVDDSQLPKDRFSAERLKGVDSTLKIQPAKLEDSAVYLCASSSTRTGGDLYRYEQYFGPGTRLTVT.